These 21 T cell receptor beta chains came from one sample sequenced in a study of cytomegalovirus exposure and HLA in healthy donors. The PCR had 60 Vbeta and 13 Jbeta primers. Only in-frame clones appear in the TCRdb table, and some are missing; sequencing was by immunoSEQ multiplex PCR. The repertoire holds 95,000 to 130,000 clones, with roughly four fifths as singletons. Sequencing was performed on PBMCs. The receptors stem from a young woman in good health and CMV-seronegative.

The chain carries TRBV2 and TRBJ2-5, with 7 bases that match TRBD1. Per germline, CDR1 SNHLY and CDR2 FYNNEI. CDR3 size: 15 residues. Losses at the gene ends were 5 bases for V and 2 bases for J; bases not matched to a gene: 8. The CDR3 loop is CASSPWGTAQETQYF. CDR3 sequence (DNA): TGTGCCAGCAGTCCCTGGGGGACAGCTCAAGAGACCCAGTACTTC. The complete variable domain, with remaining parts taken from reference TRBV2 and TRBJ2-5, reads EPEVTQTPSHQVTQMGQEVILRCVPISNHLYFYWYRQILGQKVEFLVSFYNNEISEKSEIFDDQFSVERPDGSNFTLKIRSTKLEDSAMYFCASSPWGTAQETQYFGPGTRLLVL.

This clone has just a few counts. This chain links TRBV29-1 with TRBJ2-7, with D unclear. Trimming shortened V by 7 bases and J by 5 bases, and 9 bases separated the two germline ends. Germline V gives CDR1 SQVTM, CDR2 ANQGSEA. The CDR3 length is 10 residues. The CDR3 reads CSALGDEQYF. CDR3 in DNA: TGCAGCGCCCTAGGCGACGAGCAGTACTTC.

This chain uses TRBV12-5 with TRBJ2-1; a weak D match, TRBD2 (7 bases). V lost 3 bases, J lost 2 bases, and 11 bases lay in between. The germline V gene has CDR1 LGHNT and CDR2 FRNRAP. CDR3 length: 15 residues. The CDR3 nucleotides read TGTGCTAGTGGTTTAGCGGGGACAACCTACAATGAGCAGTTCTTC. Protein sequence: CASGLAGTTYNEQFF.

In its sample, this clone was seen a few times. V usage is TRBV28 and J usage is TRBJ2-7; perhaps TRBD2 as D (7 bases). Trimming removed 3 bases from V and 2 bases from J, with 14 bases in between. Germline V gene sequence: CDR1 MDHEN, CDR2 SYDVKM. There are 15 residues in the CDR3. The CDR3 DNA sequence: TGTGCCAGCAGTTTGGGAGGGGGGCCGACCTACGAGCAGTACTTC. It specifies CASSLGGGPTYEQYF.

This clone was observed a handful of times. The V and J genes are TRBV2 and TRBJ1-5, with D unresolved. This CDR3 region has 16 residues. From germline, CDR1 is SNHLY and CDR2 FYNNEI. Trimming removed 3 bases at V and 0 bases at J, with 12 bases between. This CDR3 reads CASSEEMEPSNQPQHF. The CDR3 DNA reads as TGTGCCAGCAGTGAGGAGATGGAACCTAGCAATCAGCCCCAGCATTTT.

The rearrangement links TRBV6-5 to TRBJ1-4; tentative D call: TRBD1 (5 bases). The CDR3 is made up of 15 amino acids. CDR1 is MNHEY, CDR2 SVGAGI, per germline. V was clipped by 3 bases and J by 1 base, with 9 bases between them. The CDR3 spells CASSYDTGTNEKLFF. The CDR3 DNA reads TGTGCCAGCAGTTATGACACAGGAACTAATGAAAAACTGTTTTTT.

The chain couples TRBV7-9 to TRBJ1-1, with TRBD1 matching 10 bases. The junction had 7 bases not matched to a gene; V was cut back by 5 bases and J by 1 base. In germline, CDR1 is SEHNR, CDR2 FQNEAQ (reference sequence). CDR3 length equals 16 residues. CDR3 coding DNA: TGTGCCAGCAGCCGGACAGGGGGAAAAGGGAACACTGAAGCTTTCTTT. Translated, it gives CASSRTGGKGNTEAFF.

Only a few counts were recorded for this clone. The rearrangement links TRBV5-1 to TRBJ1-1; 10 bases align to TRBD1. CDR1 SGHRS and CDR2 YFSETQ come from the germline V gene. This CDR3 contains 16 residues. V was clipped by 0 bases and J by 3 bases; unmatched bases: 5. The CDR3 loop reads CASSLGQGARDTEAFF. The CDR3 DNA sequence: TGCGCCAGCAGCTTGGGACAGGGGGCGCGGGACACTGAAGCTTTCTTT. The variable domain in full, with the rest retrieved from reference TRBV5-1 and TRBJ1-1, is KAGVTQTPRYLIKTRGQQVTLSCSPISGHRSVSWYQQTPGQGLQFLFEYFSETQRNKGNFPGRFSGRQFSNSRSEMNVSTLELGDSALYLCASSLGQGARDTEAFFGQGTRLTVV.

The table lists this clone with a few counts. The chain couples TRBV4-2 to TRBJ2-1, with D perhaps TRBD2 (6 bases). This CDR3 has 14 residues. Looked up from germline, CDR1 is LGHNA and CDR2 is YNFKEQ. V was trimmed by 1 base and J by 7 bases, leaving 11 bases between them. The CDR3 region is CASSQGTSSNEQFF. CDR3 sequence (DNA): TGTGCCAGCAGCCAAGGTACTAGCTCGAATGAGCAGTTCTTC.

This chain's CDR3 is CASSSKQGLASYEQYF. CDR3 in DNA: TGTGCCAGCAGCTCCAAACAGGGACTAGCGAGCTACGAGCAGTACTTC. This chain links TRBV7-9 with TRBJ2-7, with 10 bases matching TRBD2. V shed 4 bases, J shed 3 bases, and the junction held 9 bases outside the gene matches. Germline values: CDR1 SEHNR, CDR2 FQNEAQ (reference sequence). The CDR3 length is 16 residues.

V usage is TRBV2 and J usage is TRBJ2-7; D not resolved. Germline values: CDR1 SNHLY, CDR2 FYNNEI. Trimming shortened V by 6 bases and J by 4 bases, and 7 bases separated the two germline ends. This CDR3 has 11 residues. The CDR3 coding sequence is TGTGCCAGCAGCCCTATTTACGAGCAGTACTTC. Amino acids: CASSPIYEQYF.

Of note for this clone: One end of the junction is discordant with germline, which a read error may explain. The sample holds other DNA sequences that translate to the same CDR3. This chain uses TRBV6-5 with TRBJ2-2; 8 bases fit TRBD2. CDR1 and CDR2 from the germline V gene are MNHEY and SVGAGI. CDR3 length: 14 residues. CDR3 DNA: TGTGCCAGCAGTTTAGCGGGGCTGACCGGAGAGCTGTTTTTT. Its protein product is CASSLAGLTGELFF.

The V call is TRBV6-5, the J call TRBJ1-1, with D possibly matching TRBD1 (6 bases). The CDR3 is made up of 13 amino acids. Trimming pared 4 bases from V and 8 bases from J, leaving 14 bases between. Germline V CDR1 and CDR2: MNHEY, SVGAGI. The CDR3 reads CASSSPPGGEAFF. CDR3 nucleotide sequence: TGTGCCAGCAGTTCTCCCCCTGGGGGCGAAGCTTTCTTT.

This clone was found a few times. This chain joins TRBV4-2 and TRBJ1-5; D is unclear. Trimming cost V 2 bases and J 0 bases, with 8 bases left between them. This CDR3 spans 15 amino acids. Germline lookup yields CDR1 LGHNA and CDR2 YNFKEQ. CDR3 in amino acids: CASSQSDNSNQPQHF. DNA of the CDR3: TGTGCCAGCAGCCAATCCGACAATAGCAATCAGCCCCAGCATTTT.

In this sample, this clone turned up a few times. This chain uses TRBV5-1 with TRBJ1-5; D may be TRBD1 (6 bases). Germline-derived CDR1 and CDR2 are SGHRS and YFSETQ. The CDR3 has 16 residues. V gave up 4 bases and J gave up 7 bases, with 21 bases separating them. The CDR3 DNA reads TGCGCCAGCAGCCCGTCGGGTTCCGGTGGGGGCCAGCCCCAGCATTTT. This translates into CASSPSGSGGGQPQHF. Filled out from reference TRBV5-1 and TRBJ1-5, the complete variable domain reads KAGVTQTPRYLIKTRGQQVTLSCSPISGHRSVSWYQQTPGQGLQFLFEYFSETQRNKGNFPGRFSGRQFSNSRSEMNVSTLELGDSALYLCASSPSGSGGGQPQHFGDGTRLSIL.

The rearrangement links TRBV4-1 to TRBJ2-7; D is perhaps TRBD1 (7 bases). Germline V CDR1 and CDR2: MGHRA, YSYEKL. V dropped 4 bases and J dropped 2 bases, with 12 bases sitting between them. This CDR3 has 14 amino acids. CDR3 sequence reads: CASSLDREAYEQYF. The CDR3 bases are TGCGCCAGCAGCCTCGACAGGGAGGCCTACGAGCAGTACTTC.

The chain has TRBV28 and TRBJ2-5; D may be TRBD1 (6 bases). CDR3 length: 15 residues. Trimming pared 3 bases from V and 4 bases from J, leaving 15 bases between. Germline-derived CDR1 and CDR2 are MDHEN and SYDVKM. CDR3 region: CASSFYTGRLETQYF. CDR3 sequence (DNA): TGTGCCAGCAGTTTCTACACAGGGCGGCTAGAGACCCAGTACTTC.

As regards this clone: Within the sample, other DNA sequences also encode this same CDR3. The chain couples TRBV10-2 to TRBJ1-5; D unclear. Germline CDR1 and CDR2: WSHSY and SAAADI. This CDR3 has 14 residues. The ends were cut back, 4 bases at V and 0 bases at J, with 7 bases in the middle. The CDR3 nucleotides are TGCGCCAGCAGTGCGGGAAATAGCAATCAGCCCCAGCATTTT. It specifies CASSAGNSNQPQHF.

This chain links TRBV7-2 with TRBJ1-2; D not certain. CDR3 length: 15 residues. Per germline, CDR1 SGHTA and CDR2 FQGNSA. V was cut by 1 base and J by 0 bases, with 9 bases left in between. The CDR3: CASSLDPRSNYGYTF. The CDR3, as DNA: TGTGCCAGCAGCTTAGATCCCAGATCTAACTATGGCTACACCTTC.

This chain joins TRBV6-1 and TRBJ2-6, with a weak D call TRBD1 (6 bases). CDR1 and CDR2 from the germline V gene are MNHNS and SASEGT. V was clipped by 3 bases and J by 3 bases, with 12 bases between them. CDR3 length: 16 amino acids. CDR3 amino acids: CASSELTGFGANVLTF. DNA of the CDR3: TGTGCCAGCAGTGAGCTGACAGGTTTTGGGGCCAACGTCCTGACTTTC.

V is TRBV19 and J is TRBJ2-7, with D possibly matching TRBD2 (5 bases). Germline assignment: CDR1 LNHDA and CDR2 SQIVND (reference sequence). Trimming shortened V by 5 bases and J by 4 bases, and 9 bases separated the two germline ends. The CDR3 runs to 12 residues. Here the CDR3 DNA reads TGTGCCAGTAGTTCCGAGGGATACGAGCAGTACTTC. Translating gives CASSSEGYEQYF. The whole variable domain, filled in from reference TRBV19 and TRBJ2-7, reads DGGITQSPKYLFRKEGQNVTLSCEQNLNHDAMYWYRQDPGQGLRLIYYSQIVNDFQKGDIAEGYSVSREKKESFPLTVTSAQKNPTAFYLCASSSEGYEQYFGPGTRLTVT.